The next 20 T cell receptor beta chains were all read from a single sample in a study of cytomegalovirus exposure and HLA in healthy donors. This PCR relied on a set of 60 Vbeta primers and 13 Jbeta primers. Some clones are missing from TCRdb's copy, which holds only in-frame ones; the method was immunoSEQ multiplex PCR. The profile shows 120,000 or so clones, more than 80% of them singletons. Source material: PBMCs. The receptors here all came from a man aged 25-45 years in good health and CMV-seropositive.

This sequence joins TRBV7-3 and TRBJ2-2; D call uncertain. CDR3 size: 14 residues. Germline V CDR1 and CDR2: SGHTA, FQGTGA. Trimming took 5 bases from V and 3 from J, leaving 10 bases between them. This chain's CDR3 is CASSPRVDTGELFF. CDR3 DNA: TGTGCCAGCAGCCCCCGGGTGGACACCGGGGAGCTGTTTTTT.

This chain uses TRBV5-6 with TRBJ2-5, with 9 bases matching TRBD2. V was pared by 0 bases and J by 5 bases, with 2 bases of the junction left unmatched. Germline V CDR1 and CDR2: SGHDT, YYEEEE. This CDR3 contains 14 residues. CDR3 coding DNA: TGTGCCAGCAGCTTGGCTAGCGGGGTTGAGACCCAGTACTTC. It is translated as CASSLASGVETQYF.

The V gene is TRBV30, the J gene TRBJ1-6; TRBD1 matches at 8 bases. J was trimmed by 9 bases and V by 6 bases; bases with no gene match: 7. CDR3 length: 13 residues. CDR1 is GTSNPN and CDR2 is SVGIG in the germline V gene (reference sequence). The CDR3 DNA follows: TGTGCCTGCACAGGGGGAACGGGTTCACCCCTCCACTTT. Its protein is CACTGGTGSPLHF.

The chain links TRBV6-5 to TRBJ1-1; TRBD1 matches 8 bases. The junction had 1 base not matched to a gene; V was cut back by 0 bases and J by 1 base. The CDR3 has 15 residues. CDR1 and CDR2 from the germline V gene are MNHEY and SVGAGI. The CDR3 sequence: CASSYSGTGNTEAFF. The CDR3 bases are TGTGCCAGCAGTTACTCCGGGACAGGGAACACTGAAGCTTTCTTT.

The rearrangement links TRBV27 to TRBJ2-2; tentative D call: TRBD2 (5 bases). V lost 2 bases and J lost 5, with 9 bases in between. In germline, CDR1 is MNHEY, CDR2 SMNVEV (reference sequence). The CDR3 loop spans 14 amino acids. The CDR3 nucleotides are TGTGCCAGCAGTTTACGGACTCCTACCGGGGAGCTGTTTTTT. Protein product: CASSLRTPTGELFF.

This sequence joins TRBV6-1 and TRBJ1-2, with 9 bases identical to TRBD1. J was trimmed by 12 bases and V by 2 bases; bases with no gene match: 4. CDR3 size: 12 residues. Germline lookup yields CDR1 MNHNS and CDR2 SASEGT. CDR3 coding DNA: TGTGCCAGCAGTGAATCGGGGACAGGGAACACCTTC. It yields the protein CASSESGTGNTF.

The gene calls are TRBV19 and TRBJ1-4; D is unclear. Trimming removed 7 bases at V and 0 bases at J, with 15 bases between. Germline CDR1 is LNHDA and CDR2 is SQIVND (reference sequence). The CDR3 length is 16 residues. CDR3 in amino acids: CASTGRVGTTNEKLFF. In nucleotides, the CDR3 is TGTGCCAGTACCGGCCGGGTGGGTACAACTAATGAAAAACTGTTTTTT.

The rearrangement joins TRBV19 to TRBJ2-1, with 7 bases identical to TRBD1. CDR3 length: 15 residues. Germline CDR1 LNHDA, CDR2 SQIVND (reference sequence). V was clipped by 9 bases and J by 2 bases; unmatched bases: 10. Here the CDR3 reads CASSGQVPAYNEQFF. Written as DNA, the CDR3 is TGTGCCAGCTCTGGACAGGTTCCAGCCTACAATGAGCAGTTCTTC. The whole variable domain, remainder taken from reference TRBV19 and TRBJ2-1, is DGGITQSPKYLFRKEGQNVTLSCEQNLNHDAMYWYRQDPGQGLRLIYYSQIVNDFQKGDIAEGYSVSREKKESFPLTVTSAQKNPTAFYLCASSGQVPAYNEQFFGPGTRLTVL.

This chain links TRBV4-1 with TRBJ1-4; D call uncertain. Per the germline V gene, CDR1 is MGHRA and CDR2 is YSYEKL. CDR3 length: 16 residues. Trimming left V 1 base short and J 8 bases short, with 17 bases between. The CDR3, as DNA: TGCGCCAGCAGCCAAGCTCTCCGGGATCCGAGGGAAAAACTGTTTTTT. Translating gives CASSQALRDPREKLFF.

V gene TRBV11-2 combines with J gene TRBJ1-2; tentative D call: TRBD1 (5 bases). V shed 5 bases and J shed 4 bases, with 17 bases lying between them. This CDR3 has 15 amino acids. Germline assignment: CDR1 SGHAT and CDR2 FQNNGV. The CDR3 DNA follows: TGTGCCAGCAGCCCCCGGTCAGGGATCTCCTATGGCTACACCTTC. This gives the protein CASSPRSGISYGYTF.

This clone was counted a single time. The chain combines TRBV7-2 with TRBJ2-1, with D hard to call. The CDR3 covers 13 residues. V dropped 1 base and J dropped 5 bases, with 6 bases sitting between them. Per the germline V gene, CDR1 is SGHTA and CDR2 is FQGNSA. CDR3 sequence: CASSLGGHNEQFF. The CDR3 DNA reads as TGTGCCAGCAGCTTAGGAGGTCACAATGAGCAGTTCTTC. Full variable domain (rest looked up from reference TRBV7-2 and TRBJ2-1): GAGVSQSPSNKVTEKGKDVELRCDPISGHTALYWYRQSLGQGLEFLIYFQGNSAPDKSGLPSDRFSAERTGGSVSTLTIQRTQQEDSAVYLCASSLGGHNEQFFGPGTRLTVL.

The chain joins TRBV2 to TRBJ2-7; 15 nucleotides match TRBD2. The CDR3 has 17 amino acids. The ends lost 6 bases at V and 2 bases at J; junction bases unmatched: 8. CDR1 is SNHLY and CDR2 is FYNNEI in the germline V gene. CDR3 sequence: CASRDGGTSGGTYEQYF. The CDR3 DNA reads as TGTGCCAGCAGGGACGGAGGGACTAGCGGGGGGACCTACGAGCAGTACTTC. The full variable domain, with the rest looked up from reference TRBV2 and TRBJ2-7, is EPEVTQTPSHQVTQMGQEVILRCVPISNHLYFYWYRQILGQKVEFLVSFYNNEISEKSEIFDDQFSVERPDGSNFTLKIRSTKLEDSAMYFCASRDGGTSGGTYEQYFGPGTRLTVT.

The rearrangement uses TRBV6-5 and TRBJ2-5, with 8 positions matching TRBD1. Germline V CDR1 and CDR2: MNHEY, SVGAGI. The CDR3 consists of 12 residues. V lost 10 bases and J lost 7; bases outside the gene matches: 8. CDR3 sequence: CANRTGGLTQYF. DNA of the CDR3: TGTGCCAACAGAACAGGGGGTCTGACCCAGTACTTC.

V usage is TRBV7-8 and J usage is TRBJ2-2, with D possibly being TRBD1 (5 bases). V shed 7 bases and J shed 5 bases, with 17 bases lying between them. This CDR3 region has 15 residues. Per the germline V gene, CDR1 is SGHVS and CDR2 is FQNEAQ. CDR3 DNA sequence: TGTGCCAGCACCGGCCGGAATAGGGGAACCGGGGAGCTGTTTTTT. It codes for CASTGRNRGTGELFF.

This clone has only a few counts. The J gene is TRBJ2-2, the V gene TRBV5-5; 9 bases map to TRBD1. CDR1 is SGHKS, CDR2 YYEKEE, per germline (reference sequence). V trimming: 3 bases; J trimming: 6 bases; junction bases outside the gene matches: 6. This CDR3 has 15 amino acids. CDR3 amino acids: CASSWGDRDSGELFF. CDR3 DNA sequence: TGTGCCAGCAGCTGGGGGGACAGGGACTCCGGGGAGCTGTTTTTT. Full variable domain (outside the CDR3, taken from reference TRBV5-5 and TRBJ2-2): DAGVTQSPTHLIKTRGQQVTLRCSPISGHKSVSWYQQVLGQGPQFIFQYYEKEERGRGNFPDRFSARQFPNYSSELNVNALLLGDSALYLCASSWGDRDSGELFFGEGSRLTVL.

Only a few counts were recorded for this clone. At one boundary the junction diverges from the germline segment, which might be a read error. V and J are TRBV27 and TRBJ2-2, with TRBD2 identical over 7 bases. The CDR3 covers 15 residues. Germline lookup yields CDR1 MNHEY and CDR2 SMNVEV (reference sequence). The CDR3: CASSYMGGGTGELFF. The CDR3 coding sequence is TGTGCCAGCAGTTATATGGGGGGAGGGACCGGAGAGCTGTTTTTT.

In DNA form, the CDR3 reads TGTGCCAGCAGTGAAGCCGGCAGGGGGCCAGAGCAGTACTTC. Translated, it gives CASSEAGRGPEQYF. The chain combines TRBV6-1 with TRBJ2-7; 8 positions agree with TRBD1. The V gene end was trimmed by 0 bases and the J gene end by 7 bases; junction bases not matched to a gene: 5. The length of the CDR3 is 14 residues. Germline CDR1 MNHNS, CDR2 SASEGT.

This rearrangement joins TRBV14 to TRBJ2-1, with D possibly matching TRBD1 (5 bases). CDR3 size: 15 residues. Germline loops: CDR1 SGHDN, CDR2 FVKESK. Trimming took off 5 bases at V and 0 bases at J, with 11 bases between the two ends. In DNA, the CDR3 is TGTGCCAGCAGCTTCCGACAGCGCTCCTACAATGAGCAGTTCTTC. Amino acid sequence: CASSFRQRSYNEQFF.

The rearrangement uses TRBV5-1 and TRBJ2-7, with 10 positions matching TRBD1. V lost 1 base to trimming and J lost 4 bases; unmatched junction nucleotides: 8. This CDR3 comprises 16 residues. Per the germline V gene, CDR1 is SGHRS and CDR2 is YFSETQ. The chain's CDR3 is CASSLLPDRGWYEQYF. The CDR3, as DNA: TGCGCCAGCAGCTTGCTACCGGACAGGGGGTGGTACGAGCAGTACTTC.

The V gene is TRBV10-3, the J gene TRBJ2-5; weak D call: TRBD1 (7 bases). CDR3 length equals 13 residues. Per the germline V gene, CDR1 is ENHRY and CDR2 is SYGVKD. Trimming took off 7 bases at V and 4 bases at J, with 13 bases between the two ends. CDR3 in DNA: TGTGCCATCACCCCAGGGGGGAGAGAGACCCAGTACTTC. Translating gives CAITPGGRETQYF.